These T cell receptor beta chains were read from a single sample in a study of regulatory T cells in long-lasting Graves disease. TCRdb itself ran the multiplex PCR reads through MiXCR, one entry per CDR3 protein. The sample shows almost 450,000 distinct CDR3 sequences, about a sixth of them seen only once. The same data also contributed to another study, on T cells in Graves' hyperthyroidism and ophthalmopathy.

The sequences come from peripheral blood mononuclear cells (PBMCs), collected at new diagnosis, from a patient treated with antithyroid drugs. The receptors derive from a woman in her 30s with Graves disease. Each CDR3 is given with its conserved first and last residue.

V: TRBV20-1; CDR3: CSAKKTSGTDTRYF
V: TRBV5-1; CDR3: CASSLGYEQFF
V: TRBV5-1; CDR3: CASSFRGQYTEAFF
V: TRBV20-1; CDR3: CSALTENTGELFF
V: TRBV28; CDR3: CASSSGERSYNEQFF
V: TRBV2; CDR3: CASSGGRANEQFF
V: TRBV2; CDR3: CASSERVGITEAFF
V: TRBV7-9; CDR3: CASSLGLAVAKDTQYF
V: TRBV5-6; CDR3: CASSLDRGQETQYF
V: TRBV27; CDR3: CASSFMENSPLHF
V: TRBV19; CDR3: CASSISRRGGQPQHF